This T cell receptor beta chain was obtained from a study of human T cells and chemical hapten exposure. Ten or more counts support this clonotype. Described time point: pre-sensitization, week 0. The treatment was: therapeutic diphenylcyclopropenone sensitization with weekly scalp DPC. A single record per CDR3 protein comes from TCRdb applying MiXCR to the RACE reads. The data contain under 90,000 distinct CDR3 sequences, 8% to 10% of them singletons. The sample here was whole blood, taken in connection with sensitization to the hapten diphenylcyclopropenone (DPC). The receptor was isolated from a woman in her thirties or forties with alopecia areata. Some clones in this sample may be carry-over from other donors' samples.

The CDR3 is CSAAHGDTQYF. The CDR3 DNA reads as TGCAGTGCCGCACACGGGGATACGCAGTATTTT. The chain carries TRBV20-1 and TRBJ2-3, with no clear D. With 6 bases removed from V and 6 bases from J, the gap between germline ends came to 10 bases. This CDR3 spans 11 amino acids. CDR1 DFQATT and CDR2 SNEGSKA come from the germline V gene (reference sequence).